This T cell receptor (beta chain) came from a study of blood T cell repertoires in COVID-19. Original data processing: Using reference gene primer amplification, nucleated cell counts were estimated. Repertoires were generated with immunoSEQ multiplex PCR, while TCRdb's copy carries only in-frame clones and drops some. V and J calls and clone size are as listed in that table; D and trimming were resolved from the DNA. Altogether about 170,000 clones are present, roughly 90% being singletons, with the ten largest covering approximately 24%. Germline CDR1 reads MNHEY; CDR2 reads SVGAGI. Trimming left V 0 bases short and J 0 bases short, with 12 bases between. The CDR3 has 16 residues.

The rearrangement joins TRBV6-5 to TRBJ2-7, with D maybe TRBD1 (6 bases). This clonotype was obtained from a man in his sixties with acute or convalescent COVID-19. Input material: peripheral blood. The CDR3 DNA is TGTGCCAGCAGTTACTCGCTTCCAGGGGACTCCTACGAGCAGTACTTC. Its protein product is CASSYSLPGDSYEQYF.